A single TCR beta chain is shown here with its context. Antigen specificity is unknown. The iRepertoire nested amplicon-rescue multiplex PCR amplified TCR alpha and beta CDR3s from RNA. Input was about 95-400 ng of tissue mRNA or PBMC total RNA. TCRdb fed the multiplex PCR reads into MiXCR, producing one record per CDR3 protein. The sample contains about 110,000 distinct CDR3 sequences, 25% of which appear only once. There are 17 residues in the CDR3. The germline gives CDR1 SGHAT, CDR2 FQNNGV. The J segment lost 0 bases and the V segment lost 0 bases, leaving 0 bases of the junction unmatched. This sample was included in a study of glioma-infiltrating T cells. The study, taken as a whole, reports: Above-expected tissue-blood divergence occurred in all gliomas, most in low-grade ones.

The origin of this receptor is a human donor with low-grade glioma or glioblastoma, undergoing nonglioma brain surgery, or in good health (not recorded which). This chain connects TRBV11-2 to TRBJ2-5, with 14 bases that match TRBD2. The sample consisted of glioma tissue, nonneoplastic brain tissue, or PBMCs (not recorded which). The CDR3 DNA reads TGTGCCAGCAGCTTAGAGGGACTAGCGGGGGACCAAGAGACCCAGTACTTC. Protein: CASSLEGLAGDQETQYF.